Each of the 9 T cell receptor beta chains below was sequenced from the same sample in a study of blood T cell repertoires in COVID-19. Sequencing was performed with immunoSEQ multiplex PCR; in TCRdb, only in-frame clones are kept and a portion is missing. The sample has about 260,000 clones, 88% seen once. Sequencing used peripheral blood. The origin of the receptors is a human donor in a cohort sampled during active COVID-19.

This clone appeared a single time. The CDR3 is CASSPPERQGRGYTF. The CDR3, as DNA: TGTGCCAGCTCACCACCCGAAAGACAGGGTAGAGGCTACACCTTC. This chain joins TRBV18 and TRBJ1-2, with 7 nucleotides matching TRBD1. CDR3 size: 15 residues. CDR1 is KGHSH, CDR2 LQKENI, per germline. V was pared by 0 bases and J by 8 bases, with 9 bases of the junction left unmatched. Complete variable domain (other parts from reference TRBV18 and TRBJ1-2): NAGVMQNPRHLVRRRGQEARLRCSPMKGHSHVYWYRQLPEEGLKFMVYLQKENIIDESGMPKERFSAEFPKEGPSILRIQQVVRGDSAAYFCASSPPERQGRGYTFGSGTRLTVV.

This clone has just a few counts. The V gene is TRBV24-1, the J gene TRBJ2-5, with no clear D. This CDR3 spans 13 amino acids. CDR1 and CDR2 (germline): KGHDR, SFDVKD. V lost 9 bases, J lost 1 base, and 11 bases lay in between. The CDR3 DNA reads as TGTGCCACCTCTGGCGGCGGCCAAGAGACCCAGTACTTC. Amino acid sequence: CATSGGGQETQYF.

This chain joins TRBV7-2 and TRBJ1-2; TRBD1 matches 8 bases. The CDR3 has 15 amino acids. V shed 0 bases, J shed 5 bases, and the junction held 5 bases outside the gene matches. Germline V lookup: CDR1 SGHTA, CDR2 FQGNSA. CDR3: CASSLAQDREYGYTF. The CDR3, as DNA: TGTGCCAGCAGCTTAGCGCAGGACAGGGAGTATGGCTACACCTTC.

This clone has a handful of counts. This chain connects TRBV6-2 or TRBV6-3 to TRBJ1-1; no firm D call. The CDR3 extends over 14 amino acids. Trimming pared 2 bases from V and 1 base from J, leaving 8 bases between. Germline CDR1 and CDR2: MNHEY and SVGEGT. The CDR3 coding sequence is TGTGCCAGCAGTTACGCCGTACAGAACACTGAAGCTTTCTTT. This gives the protein CASSYAVQNTEAFF.

The gene calls are TRBV18 and TRBJ1-1, with D hard to call. With 4 bases removed from V and 0 bases from J, the gap between germline ends came to 12 bases. Germline V gene sequence: CDR1 KGHSH, CDR2 LQKENI. The CDR3 loop spans 15 amino acids. CDR3 sequence (DNA): TGTGCCAGCTCACTCAGTTCCGGGTTGAACACTGAAGCTTTCTTT. This encodes CASSLSSGLNTEAFF.

This chain joins TRBV27 and TRBJ2-7; 7 positions match TRBD2. Germline lookup yields CDR1 MNHEY and CDR2 SMNVEV (reference sequence). This CDR3 is 16 amino acids long. V lost 0 bases to trimming and J lost 0 bases; unmatched junction nucleotides: 5. The CDR3 reads CASSLSGGWSSYEQYF. The DNA of the CDR3 is TGTGCCAGCAGTTTATCGGGGGGGTGGAGCTCCTACGAGCAGTACTTC.

This clone was seen only once. This chain uses TRBV5-1 with TRBJ2-7; TRBD1 agrees at 8 bases. In germline, CDR1 is SGHRS, CDR2 YFSETQ. Trimming took 4 bases from V and 0 from J; bases not matched to a gene: 6. The CDR3 has 15 residues. As DNA, the CDR3 is TGCGCCAGCAGCCGGGGACAGGTAAGCTCCTACGAGCAGTACTTC. Translated, it gives CASSRGQVSSYEQYF.

The rearrangement links TRBV13 to TRBJ1-2; D ambiguous. Germline V gene lookup returns CDR1 PRHDT and CDR2 FYEKMQ (reference sequence). V lost 5 bases and J 5 bases, leaving 12 bases between the germline ends. The CDR3 extends over 13 amino acids. The CDR3 bases are TGTGCCAGCAGCCTACCAAATTTTTATGGCTACACCTTC. Translated: CASSLPNFYGYTF.

This clone was counted a few times. The V call is TRBV7-8, the J call TRBJ2-2, with D possibly matching TRBD2 (6 bases). This CDR3 has 15 residues. CDR1 is SGHVS and CDR2 is FQNEAQ in the germline V gene. Trimming shortened V by 5 bases and J by 2 bases, and 12 bases separated the two germline ends. DNA of the CDR3: TGTGCCAGCAGCGGAGGGGCAGCCAACACCGGGGAGCTGTTTTTT. This gives the protein CASSGGAANTGELFF.